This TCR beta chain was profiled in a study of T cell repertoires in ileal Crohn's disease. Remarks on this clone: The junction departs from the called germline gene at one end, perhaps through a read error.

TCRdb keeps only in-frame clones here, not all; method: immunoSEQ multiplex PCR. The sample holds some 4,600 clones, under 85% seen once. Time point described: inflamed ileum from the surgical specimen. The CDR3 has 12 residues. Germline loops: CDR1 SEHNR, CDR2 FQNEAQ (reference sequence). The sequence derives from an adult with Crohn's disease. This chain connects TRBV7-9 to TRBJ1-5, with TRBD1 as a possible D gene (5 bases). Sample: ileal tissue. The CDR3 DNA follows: TGCCCCACCGGGGGTATTAATCAGCCCCAGCATTTT. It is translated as CPTGGINQPQHF. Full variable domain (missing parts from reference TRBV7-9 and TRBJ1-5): DTGVSQNPRHKITKRGQNVTFRCDPISEHNRLYWYRQTLGQGPEFLTYFQNEAQLEKSRLLSDRFSAERPKGSFSTLEIQRTEQGDSAMYLCPTGGINQPQHFGDGTRLSIL.